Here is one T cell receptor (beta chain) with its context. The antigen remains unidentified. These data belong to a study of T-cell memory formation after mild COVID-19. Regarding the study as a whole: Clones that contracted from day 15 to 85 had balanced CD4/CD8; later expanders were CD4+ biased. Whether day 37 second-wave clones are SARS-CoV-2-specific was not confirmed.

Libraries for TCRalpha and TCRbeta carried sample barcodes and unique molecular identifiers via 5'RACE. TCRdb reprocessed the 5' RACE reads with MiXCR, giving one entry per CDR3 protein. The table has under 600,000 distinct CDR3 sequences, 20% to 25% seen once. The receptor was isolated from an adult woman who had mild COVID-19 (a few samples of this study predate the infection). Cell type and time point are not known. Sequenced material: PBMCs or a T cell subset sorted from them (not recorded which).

This CDR3 is CASSAASGAYEQYF. The CDR3, as DNA: TGTGCCAGCAGCGCCGCTAGCGGGGCCTACGAGCAGTACTTC. The J gene is TRBJ2-7, the V gene TRBV5-5; TRBD2 matches 9 bases. CDR1 and CDR2 (germline): SGHKS, YYEKEE (reference sequence). The V gene end was trimmed by 4 bases and the J gene end by 2 bases; junction bases not matched to a gene: 4. The CDR3 totals 14 residues.